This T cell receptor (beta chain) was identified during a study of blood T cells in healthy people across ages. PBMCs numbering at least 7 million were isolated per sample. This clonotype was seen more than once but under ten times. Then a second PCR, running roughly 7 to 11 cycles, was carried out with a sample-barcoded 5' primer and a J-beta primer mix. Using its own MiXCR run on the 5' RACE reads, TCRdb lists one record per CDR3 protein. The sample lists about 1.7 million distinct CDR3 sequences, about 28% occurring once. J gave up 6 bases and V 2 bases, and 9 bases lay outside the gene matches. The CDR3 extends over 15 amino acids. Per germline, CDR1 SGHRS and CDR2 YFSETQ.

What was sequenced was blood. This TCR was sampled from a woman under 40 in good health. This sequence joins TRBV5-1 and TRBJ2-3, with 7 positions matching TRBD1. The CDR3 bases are TGCGCCAGCAGCTTAATTGCGCAGGGGGAGGATACGCAGTATTTT. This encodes CASSLIAQGEDTQYF. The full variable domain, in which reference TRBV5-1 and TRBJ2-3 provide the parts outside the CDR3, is KAGVTQTPRYLIKTRGQQVTLSCSPISGHRSVSWYQQTPGQGLQFLFEYFSETQRNKGNFPGRFSGRQFSNSRSEMNVSTLELGDSALYLCASSLIAQGEDTQYFGPGTRLTVL.